What follows are 27 T cell receptor beta chains derived from one specimen sequenced in a study of neoadjuvant nivolumab and ipilimumab in lung cancer (dated by TCRdb to the early 2020s). The library was produced with the immunoSEQ multiplex PCR assay. This immuneACCESS table, as held by TCRdb, lists in-frame sequences with V and J called but not all clones. Of the missing ones, under half trace to an unresolved V gene in checked studies; the others have no known cause. The sample table contains about 29,000 clones; only one count was recorded for nearly 85% of them. The top ten clones comprise around 5% of the sample. The time point tag for this specimen amounts to: at surgical resection after neoadjuvant nivolumab +/- ipilimumab. Sequences were derived from tumor tissue, sampled after neoadjuvant nivolumab, alone or with ipilimumab, at or shortly before surgery. Receptors were obtained from an adult with non-small cell lung cancer.

V gene TRBV9 combines with J gene TRBJ1-2; D remains ambiguous. Germline CDR1 reads SGDLS; CDR2 reads YYNGEE. The CDR3 runs to 16 residues. Trimming removed 0 bases at V and 4 bases at J, with 16 bases between. CDR3 nucleotide sequence: TGTGCCAGCAGCGTAGTTAGCAACCCCCGGGCCTATGGCTACACCTTC. It translates to CASSVVSNPRAYGYTF.

This chain links TRBV18 with TRBJ2-1; tentative D call: TRBD2 (6 bases). The V end lost 3 bases, the J end lost 4 bases, and 13 bases lay between the germline ends. Germline CDR1 reads KGHSH; CDR2 reads LQKENI. The length of the CDR3 is 15 residues. CDR3 region: CASSPLGDSYNEQFF. The CDR3 DNA follows: TGTGCCAGCTCACCCCTGGGGGACTCTTACAATGAGCAGTTCTTC.

The chain has TRBV7-2 and TRBJ1-2; D remains ambiguous. The CDR3 spans 14 residues. Trimming took 5 bases from V and 6 from J, leaving 16 bases between them. The germline V gene encodes CDR1 SGHTA and CDR2 FQGNSA. The CDR3 spells CASSPHPSRHGYTF. CDR3 in DNA: TGTGCCAGCAGCCCTCACCCCAGCAGGCATGGCTACACCTTC.

V is TRBV5-6 and J is TRBJ2-7, with 8 bases matching TRBD2. The CDR3 is 13 amino acids. V was pared by 5 bases and J by 2 bases, with 3 bases of the junction left unmatched. Germline CDR1 and CDR2: SGHDT and YYEEEE. The CDR3 here is CASRPGGAYEQYF. CDR3 nucleotide sequence: TGTGCCAGCAGGCCGGGGGGGGCCTACGAGCAGTACTTC.

This chain joins TRBV5-1 and TRBJ1-4; D may be TRBD1 (5 bases). The CDR3 has 14 residues. Germline lookup yields CDR1 SGHRS and CDR2 YFSETQ. V lost 5 bases to trimming and J lost 7 bases, with 15 bases between them. Here the CDR3 DNA reads TGCGCCAGCAGAGAACAGGTGGAGGGTGAAAAACTGTTTTTT. It translates to CASREQVEGEKLFF.

The chain recombines TRBV7-2 with TRBJ2-1; D call uncertain. Germline values: CDR1 SGHTA, CDR2 FQGNSA. The ends were cut back, 5 bases at V and 7 bases at J, with 15 bases in the middle. This CDR3 spans 14 amino acids. The CDR3 coding sequence is TGTGCCAGCAGCCCGGACCACCTTCGAAATGAGCAGTTCTTC. Its translation: CASSPDHLRNEQFF.

This CDR3 is CASTKGTGYTEAFF. Written as DNA, the CDR3 is TGTGCCAGCACCAAGGGTACGGGGTACACTGAAGCTTTCTTT. V is TRBV11-2 and J is TRBJ1-1; D is unclear. V was pared by 7 bases and J by 3 bases, with 15 bases between. This CDR3 comprises 14 residues. Germline CDR1 reads SGHAT; CDR2 reads FQNNGV.

The chain joins TRBV11-2 to TRBJ2-5, with a weak D call TRBD1 (5 bases). The V and J ends lost 6 bases and 5 bases respectively, with 13 bases between them. From germline, CDR1 is SGHAT and CDR2 FQNNGV. This CDR3 region has 13 residues. The CDR3 loop is CASSVQGVETQYF. As DNA, the CDR3 is TGTGCCAGCAGTGTTCAGGGCGTCGAGACCCAGTACTTC.

The chain is built from TRBV28 and TRBJ2-5; no clear D. Germline V CDR1 and CDR2: MDHEN, SYDVKM. The ends were cut back, 8 bases at V and 4 bases at J, with 11 bases in the middle. CDR3 size: 12 residues. CDR3: CASRAVLETQYF. The CDR3 DNA reads as TGTGCCAGCCGGGCAGTCCTAGAGACCCAGTACTTC.

The chain joins TRBV6-1 to TRBJ1-1, with D possibly matching TRBD1 (5 bases). V gave up 6 bases and J gave up 5 bases, with 16 bases separating them. Germline loops: CDR1 MNHNS, CDR2 SASEGT. This CDR3 is 14 amino acids long. The CDR3 loop reads CASSAGTLLTEAFF. Here the CDR3 DNA reads TGTGCCAGCAGCGCCGGGACCTTACTGACTGAAGCTTTCTTT.

This rearrangement joins TRBV4-2 to TRBJ1-5, with a possible D match to TRBD1 (5 bases). This CDR3 region has 16 residues. Germline V gene data show CDR1 as LGHNA and CDR2 as YNFKEQ. Between the trimmed V and J ends, which lost 0 bases and 6 bases, there was a span of 15 bases. CDR3 sequence: CASSQDRMQGRQPQHF. In nucleotides, the CDR3 is TGTGCCAGCAGCCAAGACCGTATGCAGGGCCGTCAGCCCCAGCATTTT.

The chain carries TRBV2 and TRBJ1-6; 7 nucleotides agree with TRBD1. CDR1 is SNHLY and CDR2 is FYNNEI in the germline V gene. J was trimmed by 8 bases and V by 4 bases; bases with no gene match: 8. This CDR3 has 15 residues. The CDR3 sequence: CASSGDQGVYSPLHF. Written as DNA, the CDR3 is TGTGCCAGCAGTGGAGACCAGGGGGTGTATTCACCCCTCCACTTT.

This chain links TRBV5-4 with TRBJ2-3, with no clear D. CDR3 length: 12 amino acids. V was pared by 4 bases and J by 5 bases, with 8 bases between. Germline CDR1 and CDR2: SGHNT and YYREEE (reference sequence). The CDR3 coding sequence is TGTGCCAGCAGCAAGAACCTAGATACGCAGTATTTT. This gives the protein CASSKNLDTQYF.

The CDR3 sequence is CASSPRLAGASQETQYF. The CDR3 bases are TGTGCCAGCAGCCCAAGACTAGCGGGGGCCTCGCAAGAGACCCAGTACTTC. V is TRBV7-8 and J is TRBJ2-5; 12 bases agree with TRBD2. Unmatched junction bases numbered 9, after V lost 5 bases and J lost 2 bases. This CDR3 is built from 17 residues. CDR1 is SGHVS, CDR2 FQNEAQ, per germline.

This clone was seen a few times. The chain employs TRBV11-1 and TRBJ1-1; D is perhaps TRBD1 (6 bases). Per the germline V gene, CDR1 is SGHAT and CDR2 is FQDESV (reference sequence). The CDR3 contains 14 residues. The ends were cut back, 4 bases at V and 9 bases at J, with 18 bases in the middle. The CDR3 sequence: CASSSGRDTAKAFF. CDR3 nucleotides: TGTGCCAGCAGCTCCGGACGGGACACAGCAAAAGCTTTCTTT.

The chain is built from TRBV29-1 and TRBJ2-5; 14 bases agree with TRBD2. With 6 bases clipped from V and 5 bases from J, the junction kept 11 bases outside the gene matches. The CDR3 is 16 residues long. Germline V gene sequence: CDR1 SQVTM, CDR2 ANQGSEA. The DNA for the CDR3 is TGCAGCGTGAACCCGGGACTAGCGGGAGCTTTTGAGACCCAGTACTTC. Translation: CSVNPGLAGAFETQYF.

The table lists this clone with a few counts. J is TRBJ1-1 and V is TRBV19; D uncertain. Deletions cut 5 bases from V and 5 bases from J, with 12 bases between. The CDR3 is made up of 13 amino acids. Germline values: CDR1 LNHDA, CDR2 SQIVND (reference sequence). This chain's CDR3 is CASSPSLGTEAFF. CDR3 nucleotides: TGTGCCAGTAGTCCCAGTTTGGGAACTGAAGCTTTCTTT.

This clone was seen a handful of times. This chain's CDR3 is CASSSSLEQYF. The CDR3 DNA reads TGTGCCAGCAGCTCTTCCCTCGAGCAGTACTTC. V is TRBV7-9 and J is TRBJ2-7; D unresolved. Trimming took 4 bases from V and 6 from J, leaving 7 bases between them. The CDR3 is 11 residues long. Germline CDR1 and CDR2: SEHNR and FQNEAQ (reference sequence).

The rearrangement uses TRBV30 and TRBJ1-2, with D possibly matching TRBD1 (6 bases). From germline, CDR1 is GTSNPN and CDR2 SVGIG (reference sequence). Trimming shortened V by 3 bases and J by 4 bases, and 12 bases separated the two germline ends. The CDR3 is 13 residues long. The CDR3 sequence: CAWSDDRSYGYTF. In DNA form, the CDR3 reads TGTGCCTGGAGCGACGACAGGAGCTATGGCTACACCTTC.

J is TRBJ2-7 and V is TRBV30; 10 bases match TRBD2. The J segment lost 4 bases and the V segment lost 0 bases, leaving 9 bases of the junction unmatched. The CDR3 totals 16 residues. Looked up from germline, CDR1 is GTSNPN and CDR2 is SVGIG (reference sequence). The CDR3 is CAWSVPVDSGRYEQYF. The CDR3 DNA is TGTGCCTGGAGTGTACCTGTTGATAGCGGGAGGTACGAGCAGTACTTC. The full variable domain, rest sourced from reference TRBV30 and TRBJ2-7, is SQTIHQWPATLVQPVGSPLSLECTVEGTSNPNLYWYRQAAGRGLQLLFYSVGIGQISSEVPQNLSASRPQDRQFILSSKKLLLSDSGFYLCAWSVPVDSGRYEQYFGPGTRLTVT.

The chain employs TRBV6-6 and TRBJ1-1, with a possible D match to TRBD1 (5 bases). The ends were cut back, 0 bases at V and 11 bases at J, with 10 bases in the middle. CDR1 MNHNY and CDR2 SVGAGI come from the germline V gene (reference sequence). This CDR3 is built from 12 residues. CDR3 DNA sequence: TGTGCCAGCAGTTACTCCGGGACGGACGCTTTCTTT. It codes for CASSYSGTDAFF.

This clone appeared a single time. In DNA, the CDR3 is TGTGCCATCAGGGGTTGGGACAGGGCCAACACCGGGGAGCTGTTTTTT. Protein: CAIRGWDRANTGELFF. This chain connects TRBV10-3 to TRBJ2-2; 9 nucleotides line up with TRBD1. The J segment lost 2 bases and the V segment lost 6 bases, leaving 7 bases of the junction unmatched. In germline, CDR1 is ENHRY, CDR2 SYGVKD. There are 16 residues in the CDR3.

V is TRBV28 and J is TRBJ1-1; D is uncertain. V shed 8 bases and J shed 0 bases, with 13 bases lying between them. There are 14 residues in the CDR3. Germline V lookup: CDR1 MDHEN, CDR2 SYDVKM. This CDR3 reads CASSVPELNTEAFF. The CDR3 DNA reads TGTGCCAGCTCTGTCCCGGAGCTGAACACTGAAGCTTTCTTT.

J is TRBJ2-7 and V is TRBV27, with a tentative D call TRBD1 (6 bases). V was trimmed by 5 bases and J by 3 bases, leaving 11 bases between them. Germline V CDR1 and CDR2: MNHEY, SMNVEV (reference sequence). CDR3 length equals 13 residues. As DNA, the CDR3 is TGTGCCAGCAGTACCCAGGACAGCTACGAGCAGTACTTC. It specifies CASSTQDSYEQYF.

This chain links TRBV7-2 with TRBJ2-3, with 7 bases that match TRBD2. V lost 6 bases and J lost 6; bases outside the gene matches: 12. In germline, CDR1 is SGHTA, CDR2 FQGNSA. This CDR3 comprises 15 residues. The CDR3 coding sequence is TGTGCCAGCAGTTCAGCGGGACGGGGGGTCGATACGCAGTATTTT. As protein: CASSSAGRGVDTQYF.

The chain recombines TRBV29-1 with TRBJ2-5, with 7 bases fitting TRBD2. The J segment lost 2 bases and the V segment lost 8 bases, leaving 8 bases of the junction unmatched. The CDR3 extends over 13 amino acids. Germline lookup yields CDR1 SQVTM and CDR2 ANQGSEA. CDR3 in amino acids: CSLKAGLQETQYF. CDR3 in DNA: TGCAGCCTCAAAGCGGGACTACAAGAGACCCAGTACTTC.

This clone occurred once. The chain combines TRBV7-8 with TRBJ2-1; 7 positions match TRBD1. V lost 2 bases to trimming and J lost 4 bases; unmatched junction nucleotides: 5. The CDR3 has 15 residues. Germline CDR1 SGHVS, CDR2 FQNEAQ. The CDR3 reads CASSLRRQGYNEQFF. The CDR3 DNA follows: TGTGCCAGCAGCTTACGGCGACAGGGTTACAATGAGCAGTTCTTC.